Each of the 32 T cell receptor beta chains below was sequenced from the same sample in a study of T cell responses to AZD1222 COVID-19 vaccine. This table comes from immunoSEQ multiplex PCR, and its TCRdb copy is limited to in-frame clones, with some not included. The sample yields approximately 260,000 clones, approximately 93% seen once. Sample: peripheral blood, taken on day 0 of AZD1222 vaccination. These receptors came from an adult in good health.

The genes are TRBV13 and TRBJ1-4; D is ambiguous. This CDR3 is 15 amino acids long. V was pared by 6 bases and J by 5 bases, with 16 bases between. Germline CDR1 and CDR2: PRHDT and FYEKMQ (reference sequence). The CDR3 here is CASRRRRNLNEKLFF. The DNA for the CDR3 is TGTGCCAGCAGAAGGAGGCGTAACCTGAATGAAAAACTGTTTTTT. The full variable domain, its missing parts supplied by reference TRBV13 and TRBJ1-4, is AAGVIQSPRHLIKEKRETATLKCYPIPRHDTVYWYQQGPGQDPQFLISFYEKMQSDKGSIPDRFSAQQFSDYHSELNMSSLELGDSALYFCASRRRRNLNEKLFFGSGTQLSVL.

The chain carries TRBV4-1 and TRBJ1-6; D is ambiguous. Germline V gene lookup returns CDR1 MGHRA and CDR2 YSYEKL. The V and J ends lost 0 bases and 7 bases respectively, with 10 bases between them. The CDR3 loop spans 15 amino acids. The CDR3 region is CASSQDRVLNSPLHF. CDR3 in DNA: TGCGCCAGCAGCCAAGATAGGGTCCTAAATTCACCCCTCCACTTT.

V gene TRBV6-6 combines with J gene TRBJ2-7; 9 bases fit TRBD2. Germline V gives CDR1 MNHNY, CDR2 SVGAGI (reference sequence). CDR3 length equals 13 residues. The V segment lost 3 bases and the J segment 3 bases; nucleotides outside the gene matches: 0. For the CDR3, the DNA is TGTGCCAGCAGTTATAGCGGGAGCTACGAGCAGTACTTC. Translation gives CASSYSGSYEQYF.

The V gene is TRBV28, the J gene TRBJ2-7; D ambiguous. V shed 2 bases and J shed 2 bases, with 7 bases lying between them. The CDR3 is made up of 13 amino acids. Germline V lookup: CDR1 MDHEN, CDR2 SYDVKM. CDR3 sequence (DNA): TGTGCCAGCAGTTTACCCCTCACCTACGAGCAGTACTTC. Protein: CASSLPLTYEQYF. The variable domain in full, with the rest retrieved from reference TRBV28 and TRBJ2-7, is DVKVTQSSRYLVKRTGEKVFLECVQDMDHENMFWYRQDPGLGLRLIYFSYDVKMKEKGDIPEGYSVSREKKERFSLILESASTNQTSMYLCASSLPLTYEQYFGPGTRLTVT.

The chain employs TRBV7-3 and TRBJ1-5; D is unresolved. The CDR3 totals 15 residues. V gave up 5 bases and J gave up 2 bases, with 13 bases separating them. Germline V lookup: CDR1 SGHTA, CDR2 FQGTGA. DNA for the CDR3: TGTGCCAGCAGCCCCTGGCCCGGCGGCAATCAGCCCCAGCATTTT. It is translated as CASSPWPGGNQPQHF.

CDR3 nucleotides: TGTGCCAGCAGCCCCGCGCGGGGTCGGGAAAACATTCAGTACTTC. Its protein product is CASSPARGRENIQYF. The chain carries TRBV3-1 (or the pseudogene TRBV3-2) and TRBJ2-4; D possibly corresponds to TRBD2 (6 bases). The V end lost 4 bases, the J end lost 5 bases, and 15 bases lay between the germline ends. CDR1 is LGHDT and CDR2 is YNNKEL in the germline V gene (reference sequence). This CDR3 spans 15 amino acids.

The rearrangement links TRBV18 to TRBJ1-6; 7 nucleotides line up with TRBD1. Germline V gene sequence: CDR1 KGHSH, CDR2 LQKENI. This CDR3 is built from 16 residues. V was clipped by 2 bases and J by 8 bases; unmatched bases: 9. The CDR3 DNA sequence: TGTGCCAGCTCACCAACCAGGGGGGCAGGAGATTCACCCCTCCACTTT. It is translated as CASSPTRGAGDSPLHF.

The chain recombines TRBV19 with TRBJ1-1; no clear D. This CDR3 comprises 13 residues. The germline gives CDR1 LNHDA, CDR2 SQIVND (reference sequence). V lost 4 bases and J lost 3, with 9 bases in between. The CDR3 here is CASSTGKYTEAFF. In DNA, the CDR3 is TGTGCCAGTAGTACCGGGAAGTACACTGAAGCTTTCTTT. The full variable domain, its missing parts supplied by reference TRBV19 and TRBJ1-1, is DGGITQSPKYLFRKEGQNVTLSCEQNLNHDAMYWYRQDPGQGLRLIYYSQIVNDFQKGDIAEGYSVSREKKESFPLTVTSAQKNPTAFYLCASSTGKYTEAFFGQGTRLTVV.

In this sample, this clone turned up once. This chain uses TRBV12-3 or TRBV12-4 with TRBJ2-1; 7 nucleotides line up with TRBD2. Trimming removed 6 bases from V and 1 base from J; junction bases left unmatched: 0. The CDR3 length is 13 residues. In DNA form, the CDR3 reads TGTGCCAGCAGCGGGGGGTCCTACAATGAGCAGTTCTTC. It encodes CASSGGSYNEQFF.

V is TRBV7-8 and J is TRBJ2-1, with D tentatively TRBD1 (5 bases). V gave up 4 bases and J gave up 1 base, with 11 bases separating them. CDR1 and CDR2 (germline): SGHVS, FQNEAQ. The CDR3 loop spans 15 amino acids. The CDR3 nucleotides read TGTGCCAGCAGCTCGACAGACCGATCCTACAATGAGCAGTTCTTC. As protein: CASSSTDRSYNEQFF.

The chain carries TRBV6-5 and TRBJ2-3, with D perhaps TRBD2 (6 bases). The CDR3 length is 14 residues. In germline, CDR1 is MNHEY, CDR2 SVGAGI. Trimming left V 6 bases short and J 0 bases short, with 10 bases between. CDR3 in DNA: TGTGCCAGCAGACGAAGCGGGAGCACAGATACGCAGTATTTT. The encoded protein is CASRRSGSTDTQYF.

V is TRBV28 and J is TRBJ2-7; 9 bases are a match to TRBD1. Losses at the gene ends were 6 bases for V and 6 bases for J; bases not matched to a gene: 6. The CDR3 is 13 residues long. Germline V gene lookup returns CDR1 MDHEN and CDR2 SYDVKM. The CDR3 sequence is CASSLGQGGEQYF. CDR3 in DNA: TGTGCCAGCAGCTTGGGACAGGGCGGCGAGCAGTACTTC.

V gene TRBV5-1 combines with J gene TRBJ2-7; 12 bases match TRBD2. This CDR3 spans 15 amino acids. Germline CDR1 is SGHRS and CDR2 is YFSETQ. J lost 6 bases, V lost 5 bases, and 9 bases had no gene match. In nucleotides, the CDR3 is TGCGCCAGCAGGAGACTAGCGGGAGAAGGTTCCGAGCAGTACTTC. Protein: CASRRLAGEGSEQYF.

V and J are TRBV11-2 and TRBJ1-2, with TRBD1 matching over 8 bases. V was pared by 2 bases and J by 6 bases, with 11 bases of the junction left unmatched. The length of the CDR3 is 16 residues. In germline, CDR1 is SGHAT, CDR2 FQNNGV. The chain's CDR3 is CASSLYVRGTGNGYTF. The CDR3 DNA is TGTGCCAGCAGCTTATATGTTCGCGGGACAGGCAATGGCTACACCTTC.

The chain has TRBV9 and TRBJ1-6; tentatively, D is TRBD1 (5 bases). With 0 bases removed from V and 6 bases from J, the gap between germline ends came to 10 bases. Germline assignment: CDR1 SGDLS and CDR2 YYNGEE. CDR3 length: 15 amino acids. In nucleotides, the CDR3 is TGTGCCAGCAGCGTAGGGGGCAGGGCTAATTCACCCCTCCACTTT. Its protein is CASSVGGRANSPLHF.

DNA of the CDR3: TGCGCCAGCAGCCTGGACAGGGGGAATGAGCAGTTCTTC. It encodes CASSLDRGNEQFF. V gene TRBV5-1 combines with J gene TRBJ2-1, with 10 bases fitting TRBD1. V lost 4 bases and J lost 7; bases outside the gene matches: 2. CDR3 size: 13 residues. Per the germline V gene, CDR1 is SGHRS and CDR2 is YFSETQ.

This chain uses TRBV11-2 with TRBJ1-2; unclear D gene. The CDR3 extends over 13 amino acids. V was shortened by 5 bases and J by 4 bases, with 11 bases between the two germline ends. The germline V gene encodes CDR1 SGHAT and CDR2 FQNNGV. The CDR3 bases are TGTGCCAGCAGCGCTGGGTTGGGCTATGGCTACACCTTC. It yields the protein CASSAGLGYGYTF.

V gene TRBV4-1 combines with J gene TRBJ1-3, with D perhaps TRBD1 (6 bases). This CDR3 comprises 16 residues. Between the trimmed V and J ends, which lost 3 bases and 4 bases, there was a span of 16 bases. Per the germline V gene, CDR1 is MGHRA and CDR2 is YSYEKL. CDR3 in DNA: TGCGCCAGCAGCCACCCCGCCCGGGGGCCCGGAAACACCATATATTTT. Translation gives CASSHPARGPGNTIYF.

In DNA, the CDR3 is TGCAGCGTTGGGGTAGTTTCTGGAAACACCATATATTTT. Amino acids: CSVGVVSGNTIYF. V usage is TRBV29-1 and J usage is TRBJ1-3; no definite D call. Germline CDR1 and CDR2: SQVTM and ANQGSEA. V gave up 4 bases and J gave up 1 base, with 8 bases separating them. The CDR3 is made up of 13 amino acids.

This sequence joins TRBV20-1 and TRBJ2-1; D perhaps matches TRBD2 (6 bases). The CDR3 sequence is 11 residues long. Per germline, CDR1 DFQATT and CDR2 SNEGSKA (reference sequence). V lost 5 bases to trimming and J lost 6 bases, with 8 bases between them. The CDR3 nucleotides are TGCAGTGCTTGGGACTTCAATGAGCAGTTCTTC. Encoded protein: CSAWDFNEQFF.

This rearrangement joins TRBV6-4 to TRBJ1-1, with a weak D call TRBD1 (6 bases). The germline V gene has CDR1 MRHNA and CDR2 SNTAGT. This CDR3 contains 13 residues. Trimming shortened V by 3 bases and J by 4 bases, and 9 bases separated the two germline ends. The CDR3, as DNA: TGTGCCAGCAGTGAACAGGGAGGCACTGAAGCTTTCTTT. The encoded protein is CASSEQGGTEAFF.

The chain employs TRBV7-2 and TRBJ1-6; no clear D gene. The CDR3 is 15 amino acids. The V and J ends lost 2 bases and 9 bases respectively, with 14 bases between them. The germline V gene encodes CDR1 SGHTA and CDR2 FQGNSA. The CDR3 region is CASSLRWPEGSPLHF. The CDR3 DNA is TGTGCCAGCAGCTTAAGGTGGCCCGAGGGTTCACCCCTCCACTTT.

The V call is TRBV5-1, the J call TRBJ2-5, with D perhaps TRBD2 (5 bases). The length of the CDR3 is 12 residues. Trimming took off 4 bases at V and 2 bases at J, with 6 bases between the two ends. The V gene's germline CDR1 is SGHRS and CDR2 YFSETQ. The DNA for the CDR3 is TGCGCCAGCAGCCCGGGACAAGAGACCCAGTACTTC. Its protein product is CASSPGQETQYF. The variable domain in full, completed from reference TRBV5-1 and TRBJ2-5, reads KAGVTQTPRYLIKTRGQQVTLSCSPISGHRSVSWYQQTPGQGLQFLFEYFSETQRNKGNFPGRFSGRQFSNSRSEMNVSTLELGDSALYLCASSPGQETQYFGPGTRLLVL.

This sequence joins TRBV18 and TRBJ2-1, with a weak D call TRBD2 (6 bases). This CDR3 region has 16 residues. V shed 5 bases and J shed 0 bases, with 14 bases lying between them. Germline loops: CDR1 KGHSH, CDR2 LQKENI. The CDR3 loop reads CASSSQRASSYNEQFF. In nucleotides, the CDR3 is TGTGCCAGCTCATCCCAGCGGGCCAGCTCCTACAATGAGCAGTTCTTC.

This rearrangement joins TRBV4-1 to TRBJ1-5; weak D call: TRBD1 (6 bases). V lost 4 bases, J lost 1 base, and 11 bases lay in between. The CDR3 runs to 15 residues. Germline V gene lookup returns CDR1 MGHRA and CDR2 YSYEKL. Here the CDR3 reads CASSPEGGSNQPQHF. In nucleotides, the CDR3 is TGCGCCAGCAGCCCCGAAGGGGGAAGCAATCAGCCCCAGCATTTT.

The rearrangement links TRBV2 to TRBJ2-2; maybe TRBD2 (6 bases). This CDR3 has 13 amino acids. Germline CDR1 and CDR2: SNHLY and FYNNEI. Trimming took off 10 bases at V and 6 bases at J, with 15 bases between the two ends. This CDR3 reads CATTGEAAGELFF. CDR3 DNA sequence: TGTGCCACCACCGGGGAGGCCGCCGGGGAGCTGTTTTTT.

The chain couples TRBV5-5 to TRBJ2-7, with 7 bases identical to TRBD1. Looked up from germline, CDR1 is SGHKS and CDR2 is YYEKEE (reference sequence). There are 14 residues in the CDR3. With 6 bases clipped from V and 3 bases from J, the junction kept 9 bases outside the gene matches. For the CDR3, the DNA is TGTGCCAGCACCCAGCAGGGGGACATCTACGAGCAGTACTTC. Its translation is CASTQQGDIYEQYF.

Details on this clone: At the DNA level, this CDR3 is encoded by other sequences in the same sample as well. The CDR3 region is CASSQQGVYEQYF. The CDR3 DNA follows: TGTGCCAGCAGCCAACAGGGGGTCTACGAGCAGTACTTC. The rearrangement uses TRBV3-1 (or the pseudogene TRBV3-2) and TRBJ2-7, with 7 positions matching TRBD1. Trimming took 2 bases from V and 3 from J; bases not matched to a gene: 1. Germline CDR1 LGHDT, CDR2 YNNKEL (reference sequence). The CDR3 length is 13 residues.

The chain uses TRBV2 and TRBJ2-7, with a weak D call TRBD2 (5 bases). The CDR3 is 13 amino acids. The V end lost 6 bases, the J end lost 0 bases, and 9 bases lay between the germline ends. Germline CDR1 is SNHLY and CDR2 is FYNNEI. As DNA, the CDR3 is TGTGCCAGCAGGACCAGCGGCTCCTACGAGCAGTACTTC. Its protein product is CASRTSGSYEQYF.

This clone turned up a few times. The chain recombines TRBV9 with TRBJ1-2; D might be TRBD1 (5 bases). The CDR3 totals 16 residues. Deletions cut 2 bases from V and 4 bases from J, with 18 bases between. Germline V CDR1 and CDR2: SGDLS, YYNGEE. The CDR3 loop is CASSVLGEKQSYGYTF. The CDR3 DNA reads TGTGCCAGCAGCGTCCTGGGGGAAAAACAGAGCTATGGCTACACCTTC.

This sequence joins TRBV5-5 and TRBJ2-7; 8 bases agree with TRBD1. In germline, CDR1 is SGHKS, CDR2 YYEKEE (reference sequence). CDR3 size: 15 residues. V dropped 5 bases and J dropped 2; count of bases not matched to a gene: 9. CDR3 sequence (DNA): TGTGCCAGCAGTCCTGGTGGGACAGGCGCCTACGAGCAGTACTTC. Its protein is CASSPGGTGAYEQYF.

CDR3 nucleotide sequence: TGTGCCAGCTCACCACGTGTTGATAGTTCACCCCTCCACTTT. Amino acid sequence: CASSPRVDSSPLHF. The rearrangement uses TRBV18 and TRBJ1-6; D remains ambiguous. The CDR3 runs to 14 residues. Germline CDR1 KGHSH, CDR2 LQKENI. Trimming took 1 base from V and 9 from J, leaving 10 bases between them.